The T cell receptor (beta chain) under discussion was sequenced for a study of blood T cell repertoires in COVID-19 (dated by TCRdb to the early 2020s). Turning to the overall study: Samples covering the acute and convalescent phases of COVID-19 were provided by collaborators in the United States, Italy and Spain. The material from the prospective study consisted of cDNA or gDNA derived from T cells, B-cell-depleted T cells, or PBMCs. Subjects who had been exposed to COVID-19, were actively infected with it, or had recovered from it provided the deeply sampled blood TCRbeta repertoires that made up the dataset. The repertoires were released in a freely available public database meant as a resource for research on the immune response to SARS-CoV-2. Samples were obtained from the ongoing ImmuneRACE study (first 160 participants) and from over a thousand subjects provided by 6 global collaborators. The sample metadata nearly always contained a de-identified subject ID, COVID-19 status, age in years and sex. Where available, HLA class I and class II types were taken from metadata supplied by the sample provider and were not determined by assay-based typing.

TCRbeta CDR3 regions were amplified from genomic DNA by means of the immunoSEQ Assay, a bias-controlled multiplex PCR. The paper's data handling went like this. The number of nucleated cells in each sample was estimated from the amplification of reference gene primers within the assay. To quantify the absolute abundance of each unique TCRbeta CDR3 rearrangement, sequence reads were collapsed and filtered. For each sample, productive Simpson clonality was calculated by taking the square root of Simpson's diversity index across productive rearrangements. TCRdb obtained this table from immuneACCESS and retained in-frame rearrangements with V and J assigned. These tables miss some clones; where compared with another copy, unresolved V genes account for less than half of the shortfall, and the remainder is unexplained. The V and J calls and clone size are taken from that table; D and trimming were inferred from the DNA. The sample table holds 20,000 to 30,000 clones, of which around 82% were seen once. Roughly 31% of the sample is taken by the ten largest.

Whole blood was collected in K2EDTA tubes by collaborating institutions according to the institutions' own protocols. Collaborator samples were shipped for TCRbeta analysis as frozen whole blood, isolated PBMCs, or DNA extracted from either sample type. For this clone: What this receptor recognizes is not known. The input lacks base qualities; no much larger clone sits a single base away.

Summary of the overall study and its limitations: Clinical and demographic metadata were provided uncurated, with the amount varying by source and participant.

Based on the germline V gene (reference sequence), the CDR1 and CDR2 sequences are LGHDT and YNNKEL. The CDR3 holds 15 amino acids from the cysteine to the phenylalanine. The sequence is cut down to CDR3 DNA, 45 bases in frame from base 1. Germline trimming: 0 bases from V, 6 bases from J; junction bases outside gene matches: 3. The clonotype comes from a human donor in a cohort sampled during active COVID-19. The V gene is TRBV3-1 (or the pseudogene TRBV3-2) and the J gene is TRBJ2-7, and TRBD2 matches 12 of the central bases. Sequenced: peripheral blood. This receptor has the CDR3 CASSQETSGSGEQYF. The DNA is TGTGCCAGCAGCCAAGAGACTAGCGGGAGTGGCGAGCAGTACTTC.